The source of this T cell receptor beta chain is a study of cytomegalovirus exposure and HLA in healthy donors. Turning to this clone: Its cognate antigen is unknown.

General study points: A later analysis linked about 17,000 TCR beta sequences to HLA alleles at 0.05 false discovery rate. The study designated about 160 TCR beta chains cytomegalovirus-associated.

V was shortened by 3 bases and J by 6 bases, with 9 bases between the two germline ends. Germline loops: CDR1 SGHKS, CDR2 YYEKEE (reference sequence). This CDR3 spans 13 amino acids. PCR employed 60 Vbeta and 13 Jbeta primers. Assay: immunoSEQ multiplex PCR; the TCRdb copy retains only in-frame clones and omits some. The sample yields fewer than 250,000 clones, 85% to 90% seen once. The donors (healthy individuals) were bone marrow donors. Sequencing used PBMCs. The chain links TRBV5-5 to TRBJ2-2; D unresolved. The receptor's source is a woman aged 18-30 years in good health and CMV-seronegative. CDR3 nucleotide sequence: TGTGCCAGCAGCTCGCGTTTTTCCGGGGAGCTGTTTTTT. This sequence encodes CASSSRFSGELFF.